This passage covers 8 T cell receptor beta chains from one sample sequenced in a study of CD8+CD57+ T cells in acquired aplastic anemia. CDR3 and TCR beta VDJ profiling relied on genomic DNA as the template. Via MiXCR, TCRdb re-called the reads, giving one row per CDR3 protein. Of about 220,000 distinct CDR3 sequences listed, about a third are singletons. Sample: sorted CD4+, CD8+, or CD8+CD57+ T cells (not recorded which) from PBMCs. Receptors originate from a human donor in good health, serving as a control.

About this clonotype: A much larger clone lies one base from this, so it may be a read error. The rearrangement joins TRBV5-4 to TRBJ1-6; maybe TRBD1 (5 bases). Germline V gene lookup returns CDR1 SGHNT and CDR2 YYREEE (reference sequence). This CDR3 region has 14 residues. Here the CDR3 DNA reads TGTGCCAGCAGCTTGGCCAGGGAGAATTCACCCCTCCGCTTT. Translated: CASSLARENSPLRF.

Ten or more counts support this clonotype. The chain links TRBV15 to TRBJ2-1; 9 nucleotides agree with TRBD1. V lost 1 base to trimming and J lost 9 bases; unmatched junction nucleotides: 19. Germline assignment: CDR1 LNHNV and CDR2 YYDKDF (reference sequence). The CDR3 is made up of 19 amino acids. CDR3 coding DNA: TGTGCCACCAGCAGAGTACAGGGGGCCCCTAGCGGAACCAGGGGTGAGCAGTTCTTC. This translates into CATSRVQGAPSGTRGEQFF.

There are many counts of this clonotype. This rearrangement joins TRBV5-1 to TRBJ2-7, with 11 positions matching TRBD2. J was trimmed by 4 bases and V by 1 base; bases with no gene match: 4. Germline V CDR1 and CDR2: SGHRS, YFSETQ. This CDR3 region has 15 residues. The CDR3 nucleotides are TGCGCCAGCAGCTTGACTAGCGGGAGTCAATACGAGCAGTACTTC. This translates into CASSLTSGSQYEQYF.

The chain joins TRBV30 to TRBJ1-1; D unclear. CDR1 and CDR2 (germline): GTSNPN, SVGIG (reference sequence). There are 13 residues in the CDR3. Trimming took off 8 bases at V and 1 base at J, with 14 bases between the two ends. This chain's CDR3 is CAGKRWGNTEAFF. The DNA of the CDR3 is TGTGCCGGAAAGAGATGGGGGAACACTGAAGCTTTCTTT.

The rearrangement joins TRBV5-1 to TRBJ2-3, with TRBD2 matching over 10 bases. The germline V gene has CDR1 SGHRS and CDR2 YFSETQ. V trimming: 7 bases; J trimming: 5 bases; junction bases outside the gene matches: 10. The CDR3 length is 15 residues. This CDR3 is CASAPLAGERDTQYF. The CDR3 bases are TGCGCCAGCGCCCCCCTAGCGGGGGAACGAGATACGCAGTATTTT.

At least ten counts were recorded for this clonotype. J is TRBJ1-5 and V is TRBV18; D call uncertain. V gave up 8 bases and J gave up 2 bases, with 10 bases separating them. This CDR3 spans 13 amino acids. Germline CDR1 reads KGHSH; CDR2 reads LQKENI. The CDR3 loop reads CASSPGGNQPQHF. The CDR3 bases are TGTGCCAGCAGCCCGGGAGGCAATCAGCCCCAGCATTTT.

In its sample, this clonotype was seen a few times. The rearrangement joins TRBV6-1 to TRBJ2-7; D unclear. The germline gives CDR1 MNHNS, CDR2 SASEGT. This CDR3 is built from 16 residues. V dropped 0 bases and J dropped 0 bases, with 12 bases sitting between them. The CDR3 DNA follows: TGTGCCAGCAGTGAAGCGCTTCACGGATACTCCTACGAGCAGTACTTC. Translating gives CASSEALHGYSYEQYF.

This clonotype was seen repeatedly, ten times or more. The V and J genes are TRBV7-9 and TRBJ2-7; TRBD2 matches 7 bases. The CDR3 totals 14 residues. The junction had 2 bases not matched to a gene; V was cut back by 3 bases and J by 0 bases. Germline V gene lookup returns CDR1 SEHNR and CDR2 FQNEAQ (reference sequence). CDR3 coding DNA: TGTGCCAGCAGCTTTACTAGCGACTCCTACGAGCAGTACTTC. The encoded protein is CASSFTSDSYEQYF.